Described below is a single T cell receptor (beta chain) sequence and its context. This record belongs to a study of T cell changes during pregnancy in multiple sclerosis. Germline CDR1 and CDR2: MGHRA and YSYEKL. This CDR3 has 15 amino acids. After removal of 4 bases from V and 4 bases from J, the junction contained 6 bases not matched to a gene. Sequenced by immunoSEQ multiplex PCR; TCRdb stores in-frame clones only, minus some. The data show 55,000 to 65,000 clones, approximately 94% seen once. The chain recombines TRBV4-1 with TRBJ2-3; 9 bases map to TRBD2. The TCR was taken from a female donor with multiple sclerosis, enrolled in a pregnancy study. The sequences come from CD8+ T cells from peripheral blood mononuclear cells, collected in the third trimester of pregnancy. The CDR3 DNA sequence: TGCGCCAGCAGCCCTCAAGCGGGAGGATCAGATACGCAGTATTTT. Amino acids: CASSPQAGGSDTQYF.